A selection of T cell receptor beta chains follows, all from one sample in a study of T cells in Graves' hyperthyroidism and ophthalmopathy. TCRdb recomputed calls from the multiplex PCR reads with MiXCR, one row per CDR3 protein. The sample has 350,000 to 400,000 distinct CDR3 sequences; approximately 20% are singletons. Sequencing was performed on blood. Every receptor here comes from a young woman with Graves' hyperthyroidism. Both conserved end residues are part of each CDR3. Each record gives: V gene, D gene, J gene, clone size, CDR3 DNA, CDR3 protein. The D gene is left open where the match is weak. Size values are once, few and many counts, or a class for expanded clones, and some rows have none.

TRBV6-1	-	TRBJ2-7	many	TGTGCCAGCAGTCCACGTATGGTCTACGAGCAGTACTTC	CASSPRMVYEQYF
TRBV6-2/TRBV6-3	-	TRBJ2-5	-	TGTGCCAACAGTACGGGACACCCAATCCAAGAGACCCAGTACTTC	CANSTGHPIQETQYF
TRBV28	TRBD1	TRBJ2-5	many	TGTGCCAGCAGTTCCTCGACAGGGTGGGAGACCCAGTACTTC	CASSSSTGWETQYF
TRBV20-1	-	TRBJ1-5	-	TGCAGTGCCACGACGGGGAATCGGCCCCAGCATTTT	CSATTGNRPQHF
TRBV2	-	TRBJ1-2	many	TGTGCCAGCAGTGAGAGAGGAGGCTACACCTTC	CASSERGGYTF
TRBV14	TRBD1	TRBJ1-1	many	TGTGCCAGCAGCCGACAGACAGGGTGGGACACTGAAGCTTTCTTT	CASSRQTGWDTEAFF
TRBV6-5	-	TRBJ1-1	many	TGTGCCAGCAGCCTAAATCCAGGGCTCACTGAAGCTTTCTTT	CASSLNPGLTEAFF
TRBV20-1	-	TRBJ2-4	few	TGCAGTGCTAGAAGGGGGGGACTAGCCAAAAACATTCAGTACTTC	CSARRGGLAKNIQYF
TRBV10-3	-	TRBJ2-6	-	TGTGCCGTCAGGGGCTCTGGGGCCAACGTCCTGACTTTC	CAVRGSGANVLTF
TRBV12-3/TRBV12-4	-	TRBJ2-7	many	TGTGCCACCGCGAGGGGGGGCTCCTACGAGCAGTACTTC	CATARGGSYEQYF
TRBV10-3	-	TRBJ1-6	few	TGTGCCATCAATCGGGACGGGAATTCACCCCTCCACTTT	CAINRDGNSPLHF
TRBV12-3/TRBV12-4	TRBD1	TRBJ1-5	many	TGTGCCAGCAGTCTCGGGACAGGGGGCAGTCAGCCCCAGCATTTT	CASSLGTGGSQPQHF
TRBV28	TRBD1	TRBJ2-5	many	TGTGCCAGCAGTTCCCTCCCACGGGACAGGGCCCGGGAGACCCAGTACTTC	CASSSLPRDRARETQYF
TRBV12-3/TRBV12-4	-	TRBJ1-1	many	TGTGCCAGCAGCATTAACCCGACCAGGTTCACTGAAGCTTTCTTT	CASSINPTRFTEAFF
TRBV12-3/TRBV12-4	TRBD1	TRBJ2-2	many	TGTGCCAGCAGCTTGGGGACAGGGAACACCGGGGAGCTGTTTTTT	CASSLGTGNTGELFF
TRBV5-8	-	TRBJ2-1	once	TGTGCCAGCAGCTTGTACGGCCCCGGGTTCTTC	CASSLYGPGFF
TRBV29-1	-	TRBJ1-2	-	TGCAGCGTTGAAGCGGGATGGGATGGCTACACCTTC	CSVEAGWDGYTF
TRBV11-2	TRBD1	TRBJ2-7	many	TGTGCCAGCAGCTTAGAGGGACAGGGTCGAAACGAGCAGTACTTC	CASSLEGQGRNEQYF
TRBV20-1	-	TRBJ2-7	many	TGCAGTGCTAAAGACAGCCCCTACGAGCAGTACTTC	CSAKDSPYEQYF
TRBV27	-	TRBJ2-7	few	TGTGCCAGTAAGAGGGTTTCTAAGGGCTCCTACGAGCAGTACTTC	CASKRVSKGSYEQYF
TRBV24-1	-	TRBJ2-7	many	TGTGCCACCGGTAGGACCTCCCCCTACGAGCAGTACTTC	CATGRTSPYEQYF
TRBV20-1	-	TRBJ1-1	many	TGCAGTGCTAGACCCGGTTACACTGAAGCTTTCTTT	CSARPGYTEAFF
TRBV2	TRBD1	TRBJ2-7	many	TGTGCCAGCACCAGAGACAGGGACACCTACGAGCAGTACTTC	CASTRDRDTYEQYF
TRBV30	-	TRBJ2-7	-	TGTGCCTGGAATGAATCGGGGGAGCAGTACTTC	CAWNESGEQYF
TRBV5-1	-	TRBJ2-7	-	TGCGCCAGCAGCTGGCAGGGGACCTACGAGCAGTACTTC	CASSWQGTYEQYF
TRBV11-2	TRBD1	TRBJ1-2	many	TGTGCCAGCAGCTTAGAAGGACAGGGCAACTATGGCTACACCTTC	CASSLEGQGNYGYTF
TRBV12-3/TRBV12-4	TRBD2	TRBJ2-2	many	TGTGCCAGCAGCTCCCCACTAGCGGGGGGCGACGGGGAGCTGTTTTTT	CASSSPLAGGDGELFF
TRBV7-9	-	TRBJ1-1	many	TGTGCCTGCAGCTCCGGACAGTTCACTGAAGCTTTCTTT	CACSSGQFTEAFF
TRBV13	TRBD1	TRBJ1-1	many	TGTGCCAGCAGCTACGGCAGGGGGTCTGAAGCTTTCTTT	CASSYGRGSEAFF
TRBV7-8	-	TRBJ1-1	many	TGTGCCAGCAGCTACCTTTCGGGGGGGTCAACTGAAGCTTTCTTT	CASSYLSGGSTEAFF
TRBV5-5	-	TRBJ2-7	many	TGTGCCAGCAGCTTGGCTCGGGGGCTGAACTACGAGCAGTACTTC	CASSLARGLNYEQYF
TRBV27	TRBD1	TRBJ1-2	many	TGTGCCAGCGGCCCCGCTTACGGACAGGGCTATGGCTACACCTTC	CASGPAYGQGYGYTF
TRBV7-9	-	TRBJ2-2	many	TGTGCCAGCAGCCCAGAGATCGGGGAGCTGTTTTTT	CASSPEIGELFF
TRBV6-5	-	TRBJ1-1	many	TGTGCCAGCACCCTCTTAGCAAACACTGAAGCTTTCTTT	CASTLLANTEAFF
TRBV24-1	-	TRBJ2-1	many	TGTGCCACCAGTGACGAATACCGGACTGAGCAGTTCTTC	CATSDEYRTEQFF
TRBV28	-	TRBJ1-2	-	TGTGCCAGCCACCAAACGGGACTGGGCTACACCTTC	CASHQTGLGYTF
TRBV6-5	-	TRBJ2-2	many	TGTGCCAGCAGTTACAGGACCGGGGAGCTGTTTTTT	CASSYRTGELFF
TRBV5-6	-	TRBJ1-1	few	TGTGCCAGCAGCGACTCCCCTGGGCTGAACACTGAAGCTTTCTTT	CASSDSPGLNTEAFF
TRBV4-1	-	TRBJ1-2	few	TGCGCCAGCAGCCAAGTGGGTCGACGTTCTCAAGGCTACACCTTC	CASSQVGRRSQGYTF
TRBV6-1	-	TRBJ1-5	-	TGTGCCAGCAGCGAGGGCCCGGTGAAGCATTTT	CASSEGPVKHF
TRBV11-2	-	TRBJ1-2	many	TGTGCCAGCAGCTTAAGATACGGGACTTATGGCTACACCTTC	CASSLRYGTYGYTF
TRBV2	TRBD2	TRBJ2-2	-	TGTGCCAGCAGTCGGACTAGCGGGAGTGTGGACACCGGGGAGCTGTTTTTT	CASSRTSGSVDTGELFF
TRBV12-3/TRBV12-4	-	TRBJ2-5	many	TGTGCCAGCAGTTTCACCGAATCGGAGACCCAGTACTTC	CASSFTESETQYF
TRBV24-1	-	TRBJ2-7	many	TGTGCCACCAGTGATTCTTGGGGCCCCAACTACGAGCAGTACTTC	CATSDSWGPNYEQYF
TRBV6-5	-	TRBJ1-1	many	TGTGCCAGCAGTTTCGTTTCGGAGATACTGAACACTGAAGCTTTCTTT	CASSFVSEILNTEAFF
TRBV18	-	TRBJ2-5	-	TGTGCCAGCTCACCATCGCAGGGGACGAGGGGAGAAGAGACCCAGTACTTC	CASSPSQGTRGEETQYF
TRBV20-1	-	TRBJ1-1	many	TGCAGGATCACCACAGGCCCTACGGGTGAAGCTTTCTTT	CRITTGPTGEAFF
TRBV5-1	TRBD1	TRBJ2-7	many	TGCGCCAGCAGCTTCCTTAGTTCAGGGGGAATCTACGAGCAGTACTTC	CASSFLSSGGIYEQYF
TRBV11-2	-	TRBJ1-1	-	TGTGCCGGCAGCCGCTGGATGCGGAGCACTGAAGCTTTCTTT	CAGSRWMRSTEAFF
TRBV15	TRBD1	TRBJ2-7	many	TGTGCCACCAGCAGAGGTGGGACAGGGGCCAACCCCTACGAGCAGTACTTC	CATSRGGTGANPYEQYF
TRBV6-1	TRBD1	TRBJ1-1	many	TGTGCCAGCACCTCACAGGGGGCCGACACTGAAGCTTTCTTT	CASTSQGADTEAFF
TRBV6-1	-	TRBJ2-5	many	TGTGCCAGCAGTGTGGGGGACTCCGGGTGGGAGACCCAGTACTTC	CASSVGDSGWETQYF
TRBV11-2	TRBD1	TRBJ2-7	many	TGTGCCAGCAGCTCCTTCCAGGGGGCGCAGGAGCAGTACTTC	CASSSFQGAQEQYF
TRBV29-1	-	TRBJ1-1	many	TGCAGCGGAAAGTTGGGCAGGGACGGGGCTTTCTTT	CSGKLGRDGAFF
TRBV28	TRBD1	TRBJ1-2	-	TGTGCCAGCAGTTTACCGGGACAGGGGGCCTATGGCTACACCTTC	CASSLPGQGAYGYTF
TRBV12-3/TRBV12-4	-	TRBJ1-5	many	TGTGCCAGCAGTCCCATCGTGGGGGGGTTATATAGCAATCAGCCCCAGCATTTT	CASSPIVGGLYSNQPQHF
TRBV11-2	TRBD2	TRBJ2-2	many	TGTGCCAGCAGCCTCAACCGACTAGCGGGGGGTCTAAACACCGGGGAGCTGTTTTTT	CASSLNRLAGGLNTGELFF
TRBV29-1	TRBD2	TRBJ2-2	-	TGCAGCATACTCACCTTCGGGCGGGGGGGCCTGAGTGGCGGGGAGCTGTTTTTT	CSILTFGRGGLSGGELFF
TRBV7-8	TRBD2	TRBJ2-7	many	TGTGCCAGCAGGCGGGAGGGAGACGAGCAGTACTTC	CASRREGDEQYF